This TCR beta chain was observed in a study of blood T cell repertoires in COVID-19. Study-level information: Samples of COVID-19 (acute and convalescent) were obtained from the United States, Italy and Spain.

As originally analysed: Reference gene primer amplification gave nucleated cell count estimates. Libraries were prepared by immunoSEQ multiplex PCR; TCRdb keeps only in-frame clonotypes and omits some of them. V, J and clone size derive from that table, while D and trimming were established from the DNA sequence. The sample consists of about 200,000 clones, roughly 84% of them appearing once. Seattle's cohort entered during active infection and was followed longitudinally. CDR1 is MNHEY, CDR2 SMNVEV, per germline (reference sequence). V lost 6 bases and J lost 5, with 16 bases in between. This CDR3 contains 14 residues.

Sequencing was done on a sample of peripheral blood. The sequence was collected from a man aged 50-60 years with COVID-19, enrolled during active disease. V is TRBV27 and J is TRBJ1-2, with TRBD1 as a possible D gene (5 bases). As DNA, the CDR3 is TGTGCCAGCAGACCCCCAGGGAATCTTTATGGCTACACCTTC. Protein product: CASRPPGNLYGYTF.